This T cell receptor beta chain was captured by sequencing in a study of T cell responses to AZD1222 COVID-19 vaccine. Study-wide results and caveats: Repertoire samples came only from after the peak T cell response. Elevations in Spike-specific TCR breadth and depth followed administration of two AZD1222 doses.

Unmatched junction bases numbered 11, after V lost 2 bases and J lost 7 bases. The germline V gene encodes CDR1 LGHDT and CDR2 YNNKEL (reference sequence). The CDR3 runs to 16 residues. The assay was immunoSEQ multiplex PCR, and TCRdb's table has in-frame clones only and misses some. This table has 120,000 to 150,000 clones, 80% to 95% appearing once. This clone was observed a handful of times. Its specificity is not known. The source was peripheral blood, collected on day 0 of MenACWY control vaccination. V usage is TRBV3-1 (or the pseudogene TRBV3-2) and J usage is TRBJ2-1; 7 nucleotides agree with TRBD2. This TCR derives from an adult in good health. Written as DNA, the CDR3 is TGTGCCAGCAGCCAACGCCGCGGGAGTGGGGGGAATGAGCAGTTCTTC. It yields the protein CASSQRRGSGGNEQFF.